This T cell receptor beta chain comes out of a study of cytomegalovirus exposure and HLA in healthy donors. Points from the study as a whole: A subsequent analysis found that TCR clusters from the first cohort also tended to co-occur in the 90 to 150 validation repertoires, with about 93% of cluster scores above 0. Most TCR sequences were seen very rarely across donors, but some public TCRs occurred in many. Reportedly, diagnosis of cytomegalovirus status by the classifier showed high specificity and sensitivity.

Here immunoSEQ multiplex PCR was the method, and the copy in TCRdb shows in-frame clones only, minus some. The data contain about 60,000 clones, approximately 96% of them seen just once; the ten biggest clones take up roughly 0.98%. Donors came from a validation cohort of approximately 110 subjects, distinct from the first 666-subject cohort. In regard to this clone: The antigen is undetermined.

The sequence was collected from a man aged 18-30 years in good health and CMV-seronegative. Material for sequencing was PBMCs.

Written as DNA, the CDR3 is TGTGCCTGGAGTGGACGGGGCAGGGGCGGCTACACCTTC. This translates into CAWSGRGRGGYTF. The chain carries TRBV30 and TRBJ1-2; a weak D match, TRBD1 (6 bases). The germline CDR1 and CDR2 sequences are GTSNPN and SVGIG (reference sequence). There are 13 residues in the CDR3. The V gene lost 1 base and the J gene lost 8 bases, with 14 bases spanning the gap. The variable domain in full, with the rest retrieved from reference TRBV30 and TRBJ1-2, is SQTIHQWPATLVQPVGSPLSLECTVEGTSNPNLYWYRQAAGRGLQLLFYSVGIGQISSEVPQNLSASRPQDRQFILSSKKLLLSDSGFYLCAWSGRGRGGYTFGSGTRLTVV.